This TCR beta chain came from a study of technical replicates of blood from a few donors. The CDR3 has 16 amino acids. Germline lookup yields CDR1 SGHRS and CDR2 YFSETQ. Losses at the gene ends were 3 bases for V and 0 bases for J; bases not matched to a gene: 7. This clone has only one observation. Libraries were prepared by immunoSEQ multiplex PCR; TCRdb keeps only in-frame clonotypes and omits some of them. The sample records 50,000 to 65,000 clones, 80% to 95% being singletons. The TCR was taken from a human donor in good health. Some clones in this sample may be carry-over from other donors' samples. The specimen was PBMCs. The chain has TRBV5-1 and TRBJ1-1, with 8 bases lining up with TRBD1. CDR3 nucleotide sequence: TGCGCCAGCAGCTCGGACAGGGCAACATTGAACACTGAAGCTTTCTTT. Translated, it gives CASSSDRATLNTEAFF.